The 27 T cell receptor beta chains below were found in one sample sequenced in a study of blood T cell repertoires in COVID-19. The table came from immunoSEQ multiplex PCR; TCRdb's copy has only in-frame clones and leaves some out. The top ten clones hold 0.5% to 0.55% of a sample with some 140,000 clones, about 89% of them seen once. The sample taken for sequencing was peripheral blood. These receptors originate from a man over 45 with acute or convalescent COVID-19.

The chain links TRBV15 to TRBJ2-3; 7 bases fit TRBD2. The trim removed 1 base at V and 5 bases at J, leaving 9 bases unmatched. The CDR3 covers 16 residues. CDR1 is LNHNV and CDR2 is YYDKDF in the germline V gene (reference sequence). The CDR3, as DNA: TGTGCCACCAGCAGAGCTGGCGGGAGCGCGGGAGATACGCAGTATTTT. It encodes CATSRAGGSAGDTQYF.

The chain carries TRBV27 and TRBJ2-1, with a weak D call TRBD1 (6 bases). Trimming removed 6 bases at V and 4 bases at J, with 16 bases between. The CDR3 sequence is 15 residues long. Germline assignment: CDR1 MNHEY and CDR2 SMNVEV (reference sequence). CDR3: CASSLTGTPYNEQFF. DNA for the CDR3: TGTGCCAGCAGCCTTACCGGGACACCTTACAATGAGCAGTTCTTC.

This clone was counted once. The V and J genes are TRBV19 and TRBJ2-6; the match to TRBD1 covers 7 bases. The J segment lost 2 bases and the V segment lost 7 bases, leaving 2 bases of the junction unmatched. The CDR3 is 14 amino acids. Germline assignment: CDR1 LNHDA and CDR2 SQIVND (reference sequence). The CDR3 bases are TGTGCCAGTATTGACAGGGCTGGGGCCAACGTCCTGACTTTC. As protein: CASIDRAGANVLTF.

This chain links TRBV27 with TRBJ2-5, with 7 bases that match TRBD2. This CDR3 spans 20 amino acids. Germline V gives CDR1 MNHEY, CDR2 SMNVEV (reference sequence). Trimming at V came to 4 bases and at J to 1 base, leaving 21 bases not matched to a gene. In DNA form, the CDR3 reads TGTGCCAGCAGTTCAAACAGGTTGCGTGGGCTAGCGGTACTCCAAGAGACCCAGTACTTC. It translates to CASSSNRLRGLAVLQETQYF.

The rearrangement links TRBV28 to TRBJ1-2; 9 nucleotides align to TRBD1. Germline trimming cut 4 bases from V and 5 bases from J; bases unmatched to any gene: 2. Germline values: CDR1 MDHEN, CDR2 SYDVKM. CDR3 size: 13 residues. The CDR3 protein is CASSWDRDYGYTF. For the CDR3, the DNA is TGTGCCAGCAGTTGGGACAGGGATTATGGCTACACCTTC.

The V gene is TRBV9, the J gene TRBJ2-1, with D perhaps matching TRBD2 (5 bases). The CDR3 covers 18 residues. The V gene's germline CDR1 is SGDLS and CDR2 YYNGEE. V shed 0 bases and J shed 1 base, with 17 bases lying between them. The CDR3 DNA reads as TGTGCCAGCAGCGTAGCGGCTAGCTCCACCCCATCCTACAATGAGCAGTTCTTC. As protein: CASSVAASSTPSYNEQFF.

In regard to this clone: The sample holds other DNA sequences that translate to the same CDR3. This chain connects TRBV5-1 to TRBJ2-5, with 7 bases that match TRBD1. The V and J ends lost 4 bases and 2 bases, in that order; junction bases with no gene match: 5. CDR3 length equals 14 residues. CDR1 and CDR2 from the germline V gene are SGHRS and YFSETQ. The DNA for the CDR3 is TGCGCCAGCAGCCCAGGACAGGTTCAAGAGACCCAGTACTTC. It codes for CASSPGQVQETQYF.

This clone has only one observation. The gene calls are TRBV7-9 and TRBJ2-7, with TRBD2 matching over 15 bases. There are 17 residues in the CDR3. V shed 6 bases, J shed 5 bases, and the junction held 11 bases outside the gene matches. Germline V lookup: CDR1 SEHNR, CDR2 FQNEAQ (reference sequence). CDR3 DNA: TGTGCCAGCAGTCAGCACCGGACTAGCGGGAGGGCCGACGAGCAGTACTTC. Amino acid sequence: CASSQHRTSGRADEQYF.

The chain is built from TRBV3-1 (or the pseudogene TRBV3-2) and TRBJ2-7; D not certain. The length of the CDR3 is 14 residues. Germline V gives CDR1 LGHDT, CDR2 YNNKEL (reference sequence). Trimming cost V 3 bases and J 3 bases, with 12 bases left between them. As DNA, the CDR3 is TGTGCCAGCAGCCAGGCCCCTCACAACTACGAGCAGTACTTC. This sequence encodes CASSQAPHNYEQYF.

This chain links TRBV21-1 with TRBJ1-5. TRBV21-1 is termed a pseudogene. The CDR3 has 15 amino acids. The DNA of the CDR3 is TGTGCCAGCAGCCCCCGGGCCGGCGGGGGCCAGCCCCAGCATTTT. This codes for CASSPRAGGGQPQHF.

This clone has just one count. The V and J genes are TRBV7-2 and TRBJ2-3, with 11 nucleotides matching TRBD2. In germline, CDR1 is SGHTA, CDR2 FQGNSA. Unmatched junction bases numbered 4, after V lost 2 bases and J lost 6 bases. The CDR3 loop spans 15 amino acids. The CDR3, as DNA: TGTGCCAGCAGCTTAAGTCCTAGCGGGGGGGATACGCAGTATTTT. This gives the protein CASSLSPSGGDTQYF.

The rearrangement links TRBV3-1 (or the pseudogene TRBV3-2) to TRBJ1-2; D is undetermined. This CDR3 region has 16 residues. The V and J ends lost 0 bases and 1 base respectively, with 12 bases between them. CDR1 LGHDT and CDR2 YNNKEL come from the germline V gene (reference sequence). The CDR3 protein is CASSQDAHNLNYGYTF. CDR3 DNA sequence: TGTGCCAGCAGCCAAGATGCACATAACCTTAACTATGGCTACACCTTC.

Only a few counts were recorded for this clone. CDR3 amino acids: CASSQGGLGGYTF. In DNA, the CDR3 is TGTGCCAGCAGCCAAGGGGGACTAGGAGGCTACACCTTC. The chain employs TRBV3-1 (or the pseudogene TRBV3-2) and TRBJ1-2; D might be TRBD1 (5 bases). Per the germline V gene, CDR1 is LGHDT and CDR2 is YNNKEL (reference sequence). This CDR3 has 13 residues. The ends were cut back, 1 base at V and 8 bases at J, with 11 bases in the middle.

The V and J genes are TRBV18 and TRBJ1-2; perhaps TRBD1 as D (5 bases). V lost 2 bases and J 7 bases, leaving 14 bases between the germline ends. The CDR3 sequence is 14 residues long. Germline lookup yields CDR1 KGHSH and CDR2 LQKENI. The CDR3 loop is CASSPTGTNFGYTF. Here the CDR3 DNA reads TGTGCCAGCTCACCAACCGGGACTAATTTTGGCTACACCTTC.

This clone was detected only once. This rearrangement joins TRBV9 to TRBJ2-6, with 9 bases matching TRBD1. The CDR3 contains 16 residues. Looked up from germline, CDR1 is SGDLS and CDR2 is YYNGEE. V lost 5 bases and J lost 3; bases outside the gene matches: 6. CDR3 sequence: CASSATGGVGANVLTF. CDR3 bases: TGTGCCAGCAGTGCTACAGGGGGCGTTGGGGCCAACGTCCTGACTTTC.

This chain links TRBV19 with TRBJ2-5; D is possibly TRBD1 (5 bases). Trimming pared 6 bases from V and 0 bases from J, leaving 14 bases between. This CDR3 region has 15 residues. Germline values: CDR1 LNHDA, CDR2 SQIVND (reference sequence). As DNA, the CDR3 is TGTGCCAGTAGCATTACGACAGTCCACCAAGAGACCCAGTACTTC. Residues: CASSITTVHQETQYF.

The DNA of the CDR3 is TGTGCCTATAACAGGGGGGGAACTGAAGCTTTCTTT. Protein: CAYNRGGTEAFF. The genes are TRBV30 and TRBJ1-1; 8 nucleotides align to TRBD1. V was pared by 7 bases and J by 5 bases, with 6 bases of the junction left unmatched. CDR3 length: 12 residues. Germline V gives CDR1 GTSNPN, CDR2 SVGIG (reference sequence).

The chain couples TRBV5-1 to TRBJ1-4; 8 bases fit TRBD1. Per germline, CDR1 SGHRS and CDR2 YFSETQ. V trimming: 4 bases; J trimming: 4 bases; junction bases outside the gene matches: 6. The CDR3 contains 15 residues. CDR3 in amino acids: CASSLGTGINEKLFF. The CDR3 bases are TGCGCCAGCAGCCTTGGGACAGGAATTAATGAAAAACTGTTTTTT.

This rearrangement joins TRBV27 to TRBJ2-1; 12 bases map to TRBD2. V trimming: 2 bases; J trimming: 6 bases; junction bases outside the gene matches: 5. This CDR3 region has 16 residues. CDR1 and CDR2 (germline): MNHEY, SMNVEV (reference sequence). CDR3 in amino acids: CASSLVETSGGNEQFF. The CDR3 DNA follows: TGTGCCAGCAGTTTAGTCGAGACTAGCGGGGGCAATGAGCAGTTCTTC.

V usage is TRBV7-8 and J usage is TRBJ2-7; 13 bases agree with TRBD2. The CDR3 is made up of 16 amino acids. Germline V gives CDR1 SGHVS, CDR2 FQNEAQ. Trimming cost V 2 bases and J 7 bases; bases outside gene matches: 8. This CDR3 reads CASSLNGLAGVGEQYF. The DNA of the CDR3 is TGTGCCAGCAGCTTAAATGGACTAGCGGGAGTTGGGGAGCAGTACTTC. The full variable domain, with the rest looked up from reference TRBV7-8 and TRBJ2-7, is GAGVSQSPRYKVAKRGQDVALRCDPISGHVSLFWYQQALGQGPEFLTYFQNEAQLDKSGLPSDRFFAERPEGSVSTLKIQRTQQEDSAVYLCASSLNGLAGVGEQYFGPGTRLTVT.

The rearrangement joins TRBV5-6 to TRBJ1-5; 9 bases fit TRBD1. Germline trimming cut 2 bases from V and 6 bases from J; bases unmatched to any gene: 9. Germline values: CDR1 SGHDT, CDR2 YYEEEE. The CDR3 covers 16 residues. The CDR3 loop is CASSFAGQGRGQPQHF. CDR3 DNA sequence: TGTGCCAGCAGCTTCGCTGGACAGGGGAGGGGTCAGCCCCAGCATTTT. The whole variable domain, filled in from reference TRBV5-6 and TRBJ1-5, reads DAGVTQSPTHLIKTRGQQVTLRCSPKSGHDTVSWYQQALGQGPQFIFQYYEEEERQRGNFPDRFSGHQFPNYSSELNVNALLLGDSALYLCASSFAGQGRGQPQHFGDGTRLSIL.

The table lists this clone with a few counts. The J gene is TRBJ1-3, the V gene TRBV13; D unclear. CDR1 is PRHDT, CDR2 FYEKMQ, per germline (reference sequence). V lost 0 bases, J lost 2 bases, and 8 bases lay in between. The CDR3 contains 15 residues. The CDR3 sequence is CASSLGVVPGNTIYF. CDR3 DNA sequence: TGTGCCAGCAGCTTAGGAGTAGTTCCTGGAAACACCATATATTTT. Complete variable domain (other parts from reference TRBV13 and TRBJ1-3): AAGVIQSPRHLIKEKRETATLKCYPIPRHDTVYWYQQGPGQDPQFLISFYEKMQSDKGSIPDRFSAQQFSDYHSELNMSSLELGDSALYFCASSLGVVPGNTIYFGEGSWLTVV.

The chain links TRBV30 to TRBJ1-6; a weak D match, TRBD1 (6 bases). The ends were cut back, 0 bases at V and 8 bases at J, with 14 bases in the middle. CDR3 length equals 15 residues. Germline V lookup: CDR1 GTSNPN, CDR2 SVGIG (reference sequence). The DNA for the CDR3 is TGTGCCTGGAGTGTACAAAGGGGGTCTTATTCACCCCTCCACTTT. Translating it yields CAWSVQRGSYSPLHF.

The V gene is TRBV3-1 (or the pseudogene TRBV3-2), the J gene TRBJ2-1, with a tentative D call TRBD1 (5 bases). CDR1 is LGHDT and CDR2 is YNNKEL in the germline V gene (reference sequence). V dropped 3 bases and J dropped 6 bases, with 12 bases sitting between them. This CDR3 spans 14 amino acids. The CDR3 loop reads CASSQTFDSNEQFF. The CDR3 nucleotides are TGTGCCAGCAGCCAGACGTTTGACAGCAATGAGCAGTTCTTC.

This clone was counted once. V is TRBV24-1 and J is TRBJ2-5; D is perhaps TRBD1 (6 bases). The CDR3 consists of 13 residues. With 3 bases removed from V and 5 bases from J, the gap between germline ends came to 9 bases. CDR1 is KGHDR and CDR2 is SFDVKD in the germline V gene. The CDR3 loop is CATSDTGWETQYF. The DNA of the CDR3 is TGTGCCACCAGTGATACAGGGTGGGAGACCCAGTACTTC.

The rearrangement links TRBV9 to TRBJ1-1; 9 bases are shared with TRBD1. After removal of 1 base from V and 5 bases from J, the junction contained 3 bases not matched to a gene. The CDR3 totals 14 residues. The germline gives CDR1 SGDLS, CDR2 YYNGEE. CDR3 in DNA: TGTGCCAGCAGCGTAACAGGGGGCGGAACTGAAGCTTTCTTT. Protein product: CASSVTGGGTEAFF.

The rearrangement uses TRBV2 and TRBJ2-7, with D unresolved. There are 12 residues in the CDR3. The V end lost 4 bases, the J end lost 3 bases, and 7 bases lay between the germline ends. Germline CDR1 reads SNHLY; CDR2 reads FYNNEI. In nucleotides, the CDR3 is TGTGCCAGCAGTGCTGTAGTCTACGAGCAGTACTTC. Translating it yields CASSAVVYEQYF. Using reference TRBV2 and TRBJ2-7 for the parts outside the CDR3, the full variable domain is EPEVTQTPSHQVTQMGQEVILRCVPISNHLYFYWYRQILGQKVEFLVSFYNNEISEKSEIFDDQFSVERPDGSNFTLKIRSTKLEDSAMYFCASSAVVYEQYFGPGTRLTVT.